This T cell receptor beta chain was sequenced during a study of blood T cell repertoires in COVID-19. Using immunoSEQ multiplex PCR, the repertoire was profiled, and TCRdb retains in-frame clones only, with some absent. The data show around 260,000 clones, 80% to 90% seen once. V shed 10 bases and J shed 7 bases, with 8 bases lying between them. Germline CDR1 reads SNHLY; CDR2 reads FYNNEI. The CDR3 has 10 residues. Sequencing was performed on peripheral blood. The TCR originated in an older woman with COVID-19, enrolled during active disease. This rearrangement joins TRBV2 to TRBJ2-1; D is ambiguous. The CDR3 nucleotides read TGTGCCACTAACTGGAATGAGCAGTTCTTC. Amino acids: CATNWNEQFF.